This is a list of T cell receptor beta chains from one sample in a study of blood T cell repertoires in COVID-19. TCRdb keeps only in-frame clones here, not all; method: immunoSEQ multiplex PCR. The sample lists a few hundred thousand clones; 75% to 90% were seen once. Sequencing used peripheral blood. These receptors came from a woman in her forties or fifties with COVID-19, enrolled during active disease. Both conserved end residues are part of each CDR3. D genes are given only for firm matches. Clone size is not always given. Where it is, it says once, few, many or a class for expanded clones.

CDR3 protein | CDR3 DNA | V gene | D gene | clone size | J gene
CASSLGPEALMNTEAFF | TGCGCCAGCAGCTTGGGACCCGAGGCCCTCATGAACACTGAAGCTTTCTTT | TRBV5-1 | NA | NA | TRBJ1-1
CASSLNSGSGELFF | TGCGCCAGCAGCTTGAATTCGGGGTCCGGGGAGCTGTTTTTT | TRBV5-1 | NA | NA | TRBJ2-2
CASSQDRGRVGELFF | TGTGCCAGCTCACAGGACAGGGGGCGAGTCGGGGAGCTGTTTTTT | TRBV18 | TRBD1 | NA | TRBJ2-2
CASSDPIAGSVGQFF | TGTGCCAGCAGCGACCCTATAGCGGGCTCGGTGGGGCAGTTCTTC | TRBV9 | TRBD2 | NA | TRBJ2-1
CASSETWDRGDTEAFF | TGTGCCAGCAGCGAGACTTGGGACAGGGGAGACACTGAAGCTTTCTTT | TRBV2 | TRBD1 | once | TRBJ1-1
CASSLRLAGSQETQYF | TGTGCCAGCAGCTTAAGACTAGCGGGATCCCAAGAGACCCAGTACTTC | TRBV11-3 | TRBD2 | NA | TRBJ2-5
CASSPSLLAGVGNEQYF | TGTGCCAGCAGCCCCTCCTTACTAGCGGGAGTCGGGAACGAGCAGTACTTC | TRBV7-2 | TRBD2 | NA | TRBJ2-7
CASSNLAGGGEQFF | TGTGCCAGCAGCAATCTAGCGGGAGGGGGGGAGCAGTTCTTC | TRBV7-9 | TRBD2 | NA | TRBJ2-1
CASSTQLPGQGSNEQFF | TGTGCCAGTAGTACCCAACTACCGGGACAGGGATCCAATGAGCAGTTCTTC | TRBV19 | TRBD1 | NA | TRBJ2-1
CASSLVSGQGAIGYTF | TGTGCCAGCAGCTTGGTGTCAGGACAGGGGGCAATAGGCTACACCTTC | TRBV5-5 | TRBD1 | NA | TRBJ1-2
CASSSIQGTGGNTIYF | TGTGCCAGCAGCTCGATACAGGGTACGGGCGGAAACACCATATATTTT | TRBV5-6 | NA | NA | TRBJ1-3
CASSVGDYYGYTF | TGTGCCAGCAGCGTGGGGGACTACTATGGCTACACCTTC | TRBV6-5 | NA | NA | TRBJ1-2
CAWSVLGGGYGYTF | TGTGCCTGGAGTGTTCTGGGGGGGGGCTATGGCTACACCTTC | TRBV30 | NA | NA | TRBJ1-2
CSVEVTGTNQPQHF | TGCAGCGTTGAAGTAACGGGTACCAATCAGCCCCAGCATTTT | TRBV29-1 | NA | NA | TRBJ1-5
CASIREGNTEAFF | TGTGCCAGCATCAGGGAAGGGAACACTGAAGCTTTCTTT | TRBV5-4 | NA | few | TRBJ1-1
CASSLTGTDTEAFF | TGTGCCAGTAGTTTAACAGGGACGGACACTGAAGCTTTCTTT | TRBV19 | NA | NA | TRBJ1-1
CATMGQSNSYEQYF | TGTGCCACCATGGGACAGTCGAATTCCTACGAGCAGTACTTC | TRBV19 | TRBD1 | once | TRBJ2-7
CASSDFAGQAKNIQYF | TGTGCCAGCAGTGATTTCGCAGGGCAAGCCAAAAACATTCAGTACTTC | TRBV2 | NA | NA | TRBJ2-4
CATSDHVPGQTYNEQFF | TGTGCCACCAGTGACCACGTTCCGGGACAGACCTACAATGAGCAGTTCTTC | TRBV24-1 | TRBD1 | NA | TRBJ2-1
CASSLRGSNYGYTF | TGTGCCAGCAGCTTAAGGGGTTCTAACTATGGCTACACCTTC | TRBV5-6 | NA | NA | TRBJ1-2
CAWSLQGSAEAFF | TGTGCCTGGAGTTTACAGGGGTCCGCTGAAGCTTTCTTT | TRBV30 | TRBD1 | NA | TRBJ1-1
CASSLPSAGFYGYTF | TGTGCCAGCAGCCTGCCGAGCGCAGGGTTCTATGGCTACACCTTC | TRBV7-8 | NA | NA | TRBJ1-2